Reported below is one TCR beta chain. What it binds is unknown. The CDR3 runs to 17 residues. The V end lost 0 bases, the J end lost 1 base, and 16 bases lay between the germline ends. Per germline, CDR1 ENHRY and CDR2 SYGVKD. This entry belongs to a study of identical twins. A universal primer site arose from template switching, and cDNA bore unique molecular identifiers. TCRdb ran MiXCR on the 5' RACE reads and lists one entry per CDR3 protein. This sample has hundreds of thousands of distinct CDR3 sequences, with 6.1% found just once. General study results and limits: For zero-insertion analyses, partial confounding could come from invariant MAIT and iNKT cells. Models underestimated how often monozygotic twins shared out-of-frame TCR alpha. The abundant beta clonotypes from cord blood had fewer insertions, and memory repertoires had none of this.

The V gene is TRBV10-3, the J gene TRBJ2-7; D may be TRBD1 (6 bases). The receptor was isolated from a man younger than 35 in good health. The sequenced material came from naive T cells sorted from blood. Here the CDR3 DNA reads TGTGCCATCAGTGAGTCAGCCTCACCGGGACAATCCTACGAGCAGTACTTC. As protein: CAISESASPGQSYEQYF.